This T cell receptor (beta chain) was recorded in a study of blood T cells in healthy people across ages. Study results and limitations: Any conclusive comparison of naive versus antigen-experienced cells was prevented by using unsorted PBMCs. There were more naive CD4+ cells and higher diversity in long-lived donors than in aged donors.

Using a J-beta primer mix together with a sample-barcoded 5' primer, a second PCR was run for 7 to 11 cycles. TCRdb processed the 5' RACE reads anew with MiXCR; each CDR3 protein has one entry. The data contain about 680,000 distinct CDR3 sequences, around 45% of them seen just once; the ten biggest clones take up about 32%. Researchers report isolating at least 6.5 million PBMCs per sample. Per sample, at least 5 micrograms of total RNA were extracted. Notes on this clonotype: As yet, its antigen is unknown.

The source of this sequence is a woman aged 55-75 years in good health. The specimen was blood.

The CDR3 sequence is CASSGGAQETQYF. In DNA form, the CDR3 reads TGTGCCAGCAGCGGGGGAGCCCAAGAGACCCAGTACTTC. V and J are TRBV11-1 and TRBJ2-5; D could derive from TRBD1 or TRBD2 (5 bases each). Germline CDR1 is SGHAT and CDR2 is FQDESV (reference sequence). V lost 5 bases, J lost 1 base, and 8 bases lay in between. This CDR3 region has 13 residues.